The 17 T cell receptor beta chains reported below all come from one sample, sequenced in a study of blood T cell repertoires in COVID-19. Libraries were prepared by immunoSEQ multiplex PCR; TCRdb keeps only in-frame clonotypes and omits some of them. This sample has around 180,000 clones, with roughly 77% found just once. Specimen: peripheral blood. The receptors originated from an elderly woman with COVID-19, enrolled during active disease.

The chain uses TRBV6-2 or TRBV6-3 and TRBJ1-1; no definite D call. V was shortened by 4 bases and J by 1 base, with 7 bases between the two germline ends. Germline CDR1 and CDR2: MNHEY and SVGEGT. The CDR3 has 13 residues. The CDR3 region is CASSFPRNTEAFF. The CDR3 bases are TGTGCCAGCAGTTTCCCCCGGAACACTGAAGCTTTCTTT.

V is TRBV6-1 and J is TRBJ1-6, with TRBD1 matching 7 bases. V lost 2 bases and J lost 5; bases outside the gene matches: 3. Germline V CDR1 and CDR2: MNHNS, SASEGT. This CDR3 has 15 residues. The CDR3 DNA sequence: TGTGCCAGCAGTGAAATCAGGGGGAATAATTCACCCCTCCACTTT. Its translation: CASSEIRGNNSPLHF.

This clone showed up just once. The J gene is TRBJ2-3, the V gene TRBV11-3, with 7 bases fitting TRBD1. The CDR3 runs 15 residues. CDR1 and CDR2 (germline): SGHNT, YENEEA. Unmatched junction bases numbered 7, after V lost 3 bases and J lost 4 bases. This CDR3 is CASSFRDRYSDTQYF. The CDR3 DNA reads TGTGCCAGCAGCTTCAGGGACAGATATTCAGATACGCAGTATTTT.

V and J are TRBV7-9 and TRBJ1-2; 9 nucleotides line up with TRBD1. Germline V lookup: CDR1 SEHNR, CDR2 FQNEAQ (reference sequence). The CDR3 extends over 14 amino acids. J gave up 7 bases and V 5 bases, and 8 bases lay outside the gene matches. The CDR3 reads CASSMGWDRAGYTF. The CDR3 nucleotides are TGTGCCAGCAGCATGGGGTGGGACAGGGCTGGCTACACCTTC.

The rearrangement links TRBV20-1 to TRBJ2-5; 7 nucleotides match TRBD2. The CDR3 spans 14 residues. Trimming cost V 3 bases and J 0 bases; bases outside gene matches: 4. The V gene's germline CDR1 is DFQATT and CDR2 SNEGSKA (reference sequence). The CDR3 DNA reads as TGCAGTGCTAGTGGAGCGGGGTACCAAGAGACCCAGTACTTC. As protein: CSASGAGYQETQYF.

This clone was detected once. The chain is built from TRBV27 and TRBJ2-7; possibly TRBD1 for D (6 bases). Germline V gene sequence: CDR1 MNHEY, CDR2 SMNVEV (reference sequence). Trimming left V 0 bases short and J 2 bases short, with 11 bases between. This CDR3 comprises 15 residues. This chain's CDR3 is CASSLSGHEAYEQYF. In DNA form, the CDR3 reads TGTGCCAGCAGTTTATCGGGACACGAAGCCTACGAGCAGTACTTC.

This clone was seen a single time. The V gene is TRBV5-1, the J gene TRBJ2-5; 7 bases agree with TRBD2. The CDR3 length is 18 residues. V lost 1 base to trimming and J lost 3 bases; unmatched junction nucleotides: 15. Per germline, CDR1 SGHRS and CDR2 YFSETQ. The chain's CDR3 is CASSLYEFLGLVEETQYF. The CDR3 DNA follows: TGCGCCAGCAGCTTGTATGAATTTCTCGGACTAGTGGAAGAGACCCAGTACTTC.

V is TRBV19 and J is TRBJ2-1; the D is unclear. Trimming removed 4 bases at V and 6 bases at J, with 10 bases between. Germline CDR1 is LNHDA and CDR2 is SQIVND (reference sequence). This CDR3 spans 13 amino acids. The CDR3 DNA sequence: TGTGCCAGTAGTACGGGTCCACTCAATGAGCAGTTCTTC. This gives the protein CASSTGPLNEQFF. Supplemented by reference TRBV19 and TRBJ2-1, the full variable domain reads DGGITQSPKYLFRKEGQNVTLSCEQNLNHDAMYWYRQDPGQGLRLIYYSQIVNDFQKGDIAEGYSVSREKKESFPLTVTSAQKNPTAFYLCASSTGPLNEQFFGPGTRLTVL.

This chain connects TRBV28 to TRBJ2-1; 7 bases map to TRBD2. Germline V gene lookup returns CDR1 MDHEN and CDR2 SYDVKM. V was clipped by 4 bases and J by 5 bases; unmatched bases: 8. The CDR3 spans 15 residues. CDR3 amino acids: CASSSLGGRDNEQFF. DNA for the CDR3: TGTGCCAGCAGTTCCCTCGGCGGGAGAGACAATGAGCAGTTCTTC. Looking up the rest from reference TRBV28 and TRBJ2-1 gives the full variable domain: DVKVTQSSRYLVKRTGEKVFLECVQDMDHENMFWYRQDPGLGLRLIYFSYDVKMKEKGDIPEGYSVSREKKERFSLILESASTNQTSMYLCASSSLGGRDNEQFFGPGTRLTVL.

This chain connects TRBV6-5 to TRBJ2-7; TRBD1 aligns across 7 bases. Germline CDR1 reads MNHEY; CDR2 reads SVGAGI. V lost 6 bases and J lost 2; bases outside the gene matches: 7. The length of the CDR3 is 14 residues. Written as DNA, the CDR3 is TGTGCCAGCAGGAAGACAGGGATAACCTACGAGCAGTACTTC. This translates into CASRKTGITYEQYF.

V gene TRBV25-1 combines with J gene TRBJ1-4, with D possibly matching TRBD1 (5 bases). The V and J ends lost 3 bases and 3 bases respectively, with 8 bases between them. The CDR3 is 14 residues long. Germline CDR1 is MGHDK and CDR2 is SYGVNS. The CDR3 reads CASSDPGPNEKLFF. CDR3 in DNA: TGTGCCAGCAGTGACCCAGGGCCTAATGAAAAACTGTTTTTT. The variable domain in full, with the rest retrieved from reference TRBV25-1 and TRBJ1-4, is EADIYQTPRYLVIGTGKKITLECSQTMGHDKMYWYQQDPGMELHLIHYSYGVNSTEKGDLSSESTVSRIRTEHFPLTLESARPSHTSQYLCASSDPGPNEKLFFGSGTQLSVL.

In its sample, this clone was seen once. This chain joins TRBV6-5 and TRBJ1-4, with 7 bases lining up with TRBD1. This CDR3 region has 15 residues. The junction had 3 bases not matched to a gene; V was cut back by 0 bases and J by 5 bases. The germline gives CDR1 MNHEY, CDR2 SVGAGI. The CDR3 loop is CASSYSTGFNEKLFF. The CDR3 nucleotides read TGTGCCAGCAGTTACTCGACAGGGTTCAATGAAAAACTGTTTTTT.

This chain uses TRBV18 with TRBJ2-3, with 7 bases lining up with TRBD2. CDR1 and CDR2 (germline): KGHSH, LQKENI. This CDR3 has 14 residues. Germline trimming cut 4 bases from V and 4 bases from J; bases unmatched to any gene: 5. This CDR3 reads CASSLLASADTQYF. CDR3 nucleotides: TGTGCCAGCTCACTACTAGCGTCTGCAGATACGCAGTATTTT.

This clone showed up just once. This rearrangement joins TRBV2 to TRBJ2-7; TRBD1 matches 10 bases. CDR3 length: 14 amino acids. Germline-derived CDR1 and CDR2 are SNHLY and FYNNEI. With 4 bases clipped from V and 6 bases from J, the junction kept 6 bases outside the gene matches. CDR3 nucleotide sequence: TGTGCCAGCAGTGTTGGACAGGGGGGGAGCGAGCAGTACTTC. It yields the protein CASSVGQGGSEQYF.

This clone occurred a few times. The chain uses TRBV30 and TRBJ2-3; D unclear. Germline-derived CDR1 and CDR2 are GTSNPN and SVGIG (reference sequence). V shed 5 bases and J shed 4 bases, with 16 bases lying between them. CDR3 length: 14 residues. The CDR3 reads CAWDHPGGADTQYF. The CDR3 coding sequence is TGTGCCTGGGACCACCCGGGTGGTGCAGATACGCAGTATTTT.

This sequence joins TRBV19 and TRBJ1-6; D is uncertain. Germline values: CDR1 LNHDA, CDR2 SQIVND (reference sequence). Trimming took off 6 bases at V and 5 bases at J, with 5 bases between the two ends. The CDR3 loop spans 12 amino acids. In nucleotides, the CDR3 is TGTGCCAGTAGCCACAATAATTCACCCCTCCACTTT. This translates into CASSHNNSPLHF.

This clone was recorded at least ten times. The chain has TRBV9 and TRBJ2-2; D call uncertain. Germline V lookup: CDR1 SGDLS, CDR2 YYNGEE. Deletions cut 0 bases from V and 6 bases from J, with 9 bases between. This CDR3 comprises 14 residues. CDR3 coding DNA: TGTGCCAGCAGCGTAGTCGGTAGTGCCGGGGAGCTGTTTTTT. It is translated as CASSVVGSAGELFF. The full variable domain, in which reference TRBV9 and TRBJ2-2 provide the parts outside the CDR3, is DSGVTQTPKHLITATGQRVTLRCSPRSGDLSVYWYQQSLDQGLQFLIQYYNGEERAKGNILERFSAQQFPDLHSELNLSSLELGDSALYFCASSVVGSAGELFFGEGSRLTVL.